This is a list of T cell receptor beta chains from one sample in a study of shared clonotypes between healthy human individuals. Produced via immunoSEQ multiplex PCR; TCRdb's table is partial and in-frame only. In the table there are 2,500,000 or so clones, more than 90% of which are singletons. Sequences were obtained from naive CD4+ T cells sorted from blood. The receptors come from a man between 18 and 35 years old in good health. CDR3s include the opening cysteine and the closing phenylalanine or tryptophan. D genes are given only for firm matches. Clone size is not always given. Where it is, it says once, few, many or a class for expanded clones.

cdr3_nt: TGTGCCAGCATTGCGGGAGAACCCTCCTACGAGCAGTACTTC
cdr3_aa: CASIAGEPSYEQYF
j_call: TRBJ2-7
v_call: TRBV6-5
clone_size: NA
d_call: TRBD2

cdr3_nt: TGTGCCAGCAGCTTCCCACTAGCGGGGGCCGAGCAGTACTTC
cdr3_aa: CASSFPLAGAEQYF
j_call: TRBJ2-7
v_call: TRBV5-6
clone_size: NA
d_call: TRBD2

cdr3_nt: TGTGCCAGCAGCATACCCGCTGGGGAGCTGTTTTTT
cdr3_aa: CASSIPAGELFF
j_call: TRBJ2-2
v_call: TRBV25-1
clone_size: few
d_call: NA

cdr3_nt: TGTGCCAGCAGCTACGACAGGGTGGTAAGCGGTACGCAGTATTTT
cdr3_aa: CASSYDRVVSGTQYF
j_call: TRBJ2-3
v_call: TRBV7-8
clone_size: NA
d_call: TRBD1

cdr3_nt: TGTGCCAGCAGCCAGACGGCGGGGGGGCTGGTTGGTACGCAGTATTTT
cdr3_aa: CASSQTAGGLVGTQYF
j_call: TRBJ2-3
v_call: TRBV4-2
clone_size: NA
d_call: TRBD2

cdr3_nt: TGTGCCAGCAGTGTTTACGGGGCCAACGTCCTGACTTTC
cdr3_aa: CASSVYGANVLTF
j_call: TRBJ2-6
v_call: TRBV2
clone_size: NA
d_call: NA

cdr3_nt: TGTGCCAGCAGTTTATACAGGGGTAGCAATCAGCCCCAGCATTTT
cdr3_aa: CASSLYRGSNQPQHF
j_call: TRBJ1-5
v_call: TRBV6-5
clone_size: NA
d_call: TRBD1

cdr3_nt: TGCGCCAGCAGTCCCCAGACGGACCCCCCCATCTTAGGAAACCCGGGAATCAATCAGCCCCAGCATTTT
cdr3_aa: CASSPQTDPPILGNPGINQPQHF
j_call: TRBJ1-5
v_call: TRBV23-1
clone_size: NA
d_call: NA

cdr3_nt: TGTGCCAGCTCACCGGACAGGGCTTCCTACGAGCAGTACTTC
cdr3_aa: CASSPDRASYEQYF
j_call: TRBJ2-7
v_call: TRBV18
clone_size: NA
d_call: TRBD1

cdr3_nt: TGTGCCAGCAGTTACGGCTCAACAGGGGTGGAGACCCAGTACTTC
cdr3_aa: CASSYGSTGVETQYF
j_call: TRBJ2-5
v_call: TRBV6-5
clone_size: NA
d_call: TRBD1

cdr3_nt: TGCAGCGTTGGGACAGGGCCTAGCAATCAGCCCCAGCATTTT
cdr3_aa: CSVGTGPSNQPQHF
j_call: TRBJ1-5
v_call: TRBV29-1
clone_size: NA
d_call: TRBD1

cdr3_nt: TGTGCCAGCAGCTTGGAGGGCTCAAACTATGGCTACACCTTC
cdr3_aa: CASSLEGSNYGYTF
j_call: TRBJ1-2
v_call: TRBV5-4
clone_size: NA
d_call: NA

cdr3_nt: TGTGCCAGCAGCCCGGACAGGGGCTCTGGAAACACCATATATTTT
cdr3_aa: CASSPDRGSGNTIYF
j_call: TRBJ1-3
v_call: TRBV5-4
clone_size: NA
d_call: TRBD1

cdr3_nt: TGTGCCATCAGTCCCCGACAGGGGGGATCCTACGAGCAGTACTTC
cdr3_aa: CAISPRQGGSYEQYF
j_call: TRBJ2-7
v_call: TRBV10-3
clone_size: once
d_call: TRBD1

cdr3_nt: TGTGCCAGCAGCCTGCCCCTGGGGGGCACCGGGGAGCTGTTTTTT
cdr3_aa: CASSLPLGGTGELFF
j_call: TRBJ2-2
v_call: TRBV5-4
clone_size: NA
d_call: NA

cdr3_nt: TGTGCCAGCAGCTTGGATCCGGGACAGGGGGAAGAGACCCAGTACTTC
cdr3_aa: CASSLDPGQGEETQYF
j_call: TRBJ2-5
v_call: TRBV5-4
clone_size: NA
d_call: TRBD1

cdr3_nt: TGTGCCAGCAGTCAAACAGGGTGGGACGGGGAGCTGTTTTTT
cdr3_aa: CASSQTGWDGELFF
j_call: TRBJ2-2
v_call: TRBV27
clone_size: NA
d_call: NA

cdr3_nt: TGTGCCAGCCATCGACTAGCGGGAGCCCACGAGCAGTACTTC
cdr3_aa: CASHRLAGAHEQYF
j_call: TRBJ2-7
v_call: TRBV5-4
clone_size: NA
d_call: TRBD2

cdr3_nt: TGTGCCAGCAGTGAAACAGGGGCTGGCTACACCTTC
cdr3_aa: CASSETGAGYTF
j_call: TRBJ1-2
v_call: TRBV2
clone_size: NA
d_call: TRBD1

cdr3_nt: TGTGCCAGCAGCGCCGGGACAGGACGCACAGATACGCAGTATTTT
cdr3_aa: CASSAGTGRTDTQYF
j_call: TRBJ2-3
v_call: TRBV11-3
clone_size: NA
d_call: TRBD1

cdr3_nt: TGCGCCAGCAGCCAACTACAAACGGAGACCCAGTACTTC
cdr3_aa: CASSQLQTETQYF
j_call: TRBJ2-5
v_call: TRBV4-1
clone_size: NA
d_call: NA

cdr3_nt: TGTGCCAGCAGCTTAGACGGGACTATTGGCTACACCTTC
cdr3_aa: CASSLDGTIGYTF
j_call: TRBJ1-2
v_call: TRBV7-2
clone_size: NA
d_call: NA

cdr3_nt: TGTGCCAGCAGCATTACCAGTCCTAACAGGGGGCCTCCGAGTTGGACCCAGTACTTC
cdr3_aa: CASSITSPNRGPPSWTQYF
j_call: TRBJ2-5
v_call: TRBV21-1
clone_size: NA
d_call: NA

cdr3_nt: TGCGCCAGCAGCTTAAACCCGGCGGGGGACAGGGGGGAGACCCAGTACTTC
cdr3_aa: CASSLNPAGDRGETQYF
j_call: TRBJ2-5
v_call: TRBV5-1
clone_size: NA
d_call: TRBD1

cdr3_nt: TGTGCCAGCAGTTACTTGGGACAGGGGGCTAATGAGCAGTTCTTC
cdr3_aa: CASSYLGQGANEQFF
j_call: TRBJ2-1
v_call: TRBV6-5
clone_size: NA
d_call: TRBD1

cdr3_nt: TGTGCCAGCAGTTTCCGACTAGCGGGAGGGCCTAAGCAGTACTTC
cdr3_aa: CASSFRLAGGPKQYF
j_call: TRBJ2-7
v_call: TRBV6-8
clone_size: NA
d_call: TRBD2